Below are 21 T cell receptor beta chains sequenced from a single sample in a study of cytomegalovirus exposure and HLA in healthy donors. Both 60 Vbeta primers and 13 Jbeta primers went into the PCR. Method: immunoSEQ multiplex PCR; TCRdb's copy keeps in-frame clones and lacks some. The table records some 150,000 clones, approximately 81% of them present only once. Sequenced input: PBMCs. These TCRs come from a woman younger than 45 in good health and CMV-seropositive.

CDR3 sequence (DNA): TGCGCCAGCAGCCAAGTCCGCGGGAACACTGAAGCTTTCTTT. This translates into CASSQVRGNTEAFF. V gene TRBV4-3 combines with J gene TRBJ1-1; D remains unclear. CDR1 and CDR2 from the germline V gene are LGHNA and YSLEER. The CDR3 covers 14 residues. V gave up 1 base and J gave up 1 base, with 7 bases separating them.

The chain joins TRBV6-5 to TRBJ1-6; D is uncertain. V was pared by 1 base and J by 8 bases, with 12 bases between. Germline V CDR1 and CDR2: MNHEY, SVGAGI. The CDR3 contains 15 residues. CDR3 in amino acids: CASSYLGVRDSPLHF. In DNA, the CDR3 is TGTGCCAGCAGTTACTTAGGAGTCCGGGATTCACCCCTCCACTTT.

This rearrangement joins TRBV12-5 to TRBJ1-1, with D hard to call. The V gene's germline CDR1 is LGHNT and CDR2 FRNRAP. The CDR3 runs to 14 residues. Trimming left V 6 bases short and J 5 bases short, with 16 bases between. CDR3 sequence (DNA): TGTGCTAGTGGCCAGGCGGGAGGGAGGACTGAAGCTTTCTTT. Translation: CASGQAGGRTEAFF.

This clone was observed a single time. This sequence joins TRBV5-1 and TRBJ2-4; no definite D call. Germline V gene data show CDR1 as SGHRS and CDR2 as YFSETQ. The length of the CDR3 is 12 residues. Trimming left V 1 base short and J 6 bases short, with 5 bases between. The CDR3: CASSLYRNIQYF. The CDR3 nucleotides read TGCGCCAGCAGCTTGTATCGAAACATTCAGTACTTC.

The V call is TRBV6-5, the J call TRBJ1-3; D is perhaps TRBD1 (5 bases). This CDR3 has 14 residues. Germline V gives CDR1 MNHEY, CDR2 SVGAGI. Trimming pared 6 bases from V and 2 bases from J, leaving 11 bases between. CDR3 nucleotides: TGTGCCAGCAGCCGCGGGGGGGCTGGAAACACCATATATTTT. It specifies CASSRGGAGNTIYF.

This clone has only one observation. This chain connects TRBV5-6 to TRBJ1-1, with no clear D. Germline V gene sequence: CDR1 SGHDT, CDR2 YYEEEE. The CDR3 is made up of 13 amino acids. Trimming left V 0 bases short and J 3 bases short, with 6 bases between. The CDR3 sequence is CASSLALYTEAFF. The CDR3 region has the DNA TGTGCCAGCAGCTTGGCCCTCTACACTGAAGCTTTCTTT.

This clone showed up just a few times. The chain carries TRBV9 and TRBJ1-6; 7 bases match TRBD1. The germline V gene has CDR1 SGDLS and CDR2 YYNGEE. J lost 5 bases, V lost 0 bases, and 2 bases had no gene match. There are 15 residues in the CDR3. CDR3 in DNA: TGTGCCAGCAGCGTAGGGGGACAGCATAATTCACCCCTCCACTTT. Protein sequence: CASSVGGQHNSPLHF.

The chain recombines TRBV21-1 with TRBJ2-5; TRBD2 is the table's D call, not checked against the DNA. TRBV21-1 constitutes a pseudogene. This CDR3 comprises 13 residues. The CDR3 sequence is CAITHGYQETQYF. As DNA, the CDR3 is TGTGCCATCACACACGGGTACCAAGAGACCCAGTACTTC.

The rearrangement uses TRBV28 and TRBJ2-2; tentative D call: TRBD2 (7 bases). This CDR3 has 16 amino acids. Germline V gives CDR1 MDHEN, CDR2 SYDVKM. V was pared by 6 bases and J by 3 bases, with 17 bases between. CDR3 sequence: CASSRGGGGYTGELFF. CDR3 bases: TGTGCCAGCAGCCGGGGTGGGGGGGGCTACACCGGGGAGCTGTTTTTT. Full variable domain (rest looked up from reference TRBV28 and TRBJ2-2): DVKVTQSSRYLVKRTGEKVFLECVQDMDHENMFWYRQDPGLGLRLIYFSYDVKMKEKGDIPEGYSVSREKKERFSLILESASTNQTSMYLCASSRGGGGYTGELFFGEGSRLTVL.

The rearrangement uses TRBV7-8 and TRBJ1-2; D is undetermined. The ends were cut back, 2 bases at V and 2 bases at J, with 9 bases in the middle. CDR3 length: 14 amino acids. Germline CDR1 and CDR2: SGHVS and FQNEAQ. CDR3 DNA: TGTGCCAGCAGCTTAATGTCCCGGAACTATGGCTACACCTTC. Its translation: CASSLMSRNYGYTF.

The rearrangement joins TRBV11-2 to TRBJ2-7; the D is unclear. The CDR3 is 17 amino acids. Germline V CDR1 and CDR2: SGHAT, FQNNGV. V dropped 1 base and J dropped 3 bases, with 19 bases sitting between them. The CDR3 loop reads CASSLAFLAATNYEQYF. DNA of the CDR3: TGTGCCAGCAGCTTAGCTTTTTTGGCAGCAACTAACTACGAGCAGTACTTC. The whole variable domain, remainder taken from reference TRBV11-2 and TRBJ2-7, is EAGVAQSPRYKIIEKRQSVAFWCNPISGHATLYWYQQILGQGPKLLIQFQNNGVVDDSQLPKDRFSAERLKGVDSTLKIQPAKLEDSAVYLCASSLAFLAATNYEQYFGPGTRLTVT.

The V gene is TRBV6-5, the J gene TRBJ2-7; TRBD1 matches 9 bases. Germline V gene sequence: CDR1 MNHEY, CDR2 SVGAGI. V gave up 4 bases and J gave up 0 bases; unmatched junction bases: 1. The CDR3 has 14 amino acids. CDR3 bases: TGTGCCAGCAGTTGGGACAGGGACTCCTACGAGCAGTACTTC. Amino acids: CASSWDRDSYEQYF.

The chain links TRBV5-1 to TRBJ2-5, with D perhaps TRBD1 (8 bases). The end of the DNA aligns better with TRBJ2-7, so the J call may be wrong. The CDR3 runs 14 residues. CDR1 is SGHRS and CDR2 is YFSETQ in the germline V gene. CDR3: CASSQTGGGYEQYF. The CDR3 nucleotides read TGCGCCAGCAGCCAAACAGGGGGAGGGTACGAGCAGTACTTC.

This clone has only a few counts. This chain links TRBV7-9 with TRBJ1-1, with 8 bases aligning to TRBD1. V dropped 1 base and J dropped 4; count of bases not matched to a gene: 5. The CDR3 runs 15 residues. Germline lookup yields CDR1 SEHNR and CDR2 FQNEAQ (reference sequence). The CDR3: CASSLGQGAGTEAFF. The CDR3 bases are TGTGCCAGCAGCTTAGGGCAGGGGGCAGGCACTGAAGCTTTCTTT. Filled out from reference TRBV7-9 and TRBJ1-1, the complete variable domain reads DTGVSQNPRHKITKRGQNVTFRCDPISEHNRLYWYRQTLGQGPEFLTYFQNEAQLEKSRLLSDRFSAERPKGSFSTLEIQRTEQGDSAMYLCASSLGQGAGTEAFFGQGTRLTVV.

V gene TRBV6-6 combines with J gene TRBJ1-4, with 7 bases lining up with TRBD1. This CDR3 comprises 14 residues. V trimming: 5 bases; J trimming: 7 bases; junction bases outside the gene matches: 7. Germline CDR1 reads MNHNY; CDR2 reads SVGAGI (reference sequence). The CDR3 spells CASSPPGQREKLFF. The DNA of the CDR3 is TGTGCCAGCAGTCCACCGGGACAGCGTGAAAAACTGTTTTTT.

The chain links TRBV30 to TRBJ1-6, with TRBD1 as a possible D gene (6 bases). V was clipped by 5 bases and J by 5 bases, with 22 bases between them. Germline CDR1 GTSNPN, CDR2 SVGIG (reference sequence). The CDR3 runs 17 residues. The CDR3 DNA is TGTGCCTGGCTAATGTCCACCGGGACAACAAATAATTCACCCCTCCACTTT. As protein: CAWLMSTGTTNNSPLHF.

This chain joins TRBV5-4 and TRBJ2-5; tentative D call: TRBD1 (6 bases). V dropped 1 base and J dropped 5 bases, with 15 bases sitting between them. CDR3 size: 15 residues. Germline CDR1 reads SGHNT; CDR2 reads YYREEE (reference sequence). CDR3: CASSLPQGRRETQYF. CDR3 sequence (DNA): TGTGCCAGCAGCTTGCCGCAGGGGAGACGGGAGACCCAGTACTTC. Based on the CDR3 plus reference TRBV5-4 and TRBJ2-5, the full variable domain is ETGVTQSPTHLIKTRGQQVTLRCSSQSGHNTVSWYQQALGQGPQFIFQYYREEENGRGNFPPRFSGLQFPNYSSELNVNALELDDSALYLCASSLPQGRRETQYFGPGTRLLVL.

CDR3 in DNA: TGTGCCAGCAGCTTACGGACAGGGGGGGATTCACCCCTCCACTTT. Protein sequence: CASSLRTGGDSPLHF. The chain recombines TRBV7-6 with TRBJ1-6; 10 bases match TRBD1. The CDR3 spans 15 residues. Germline loops: CDR1 SGHVS, CDR2 FNYEAQ. J lost 8 bases, V lost 2 bases, and 3 bases had no gene match.

The J gene is TRBJ1-6, the V gene TRBV6-1; TRBD1 agrees at 7 bases. J gave up 6 bases and V 2 bases, and 13 bases lay outside the gene matches. The CDR3 totals 18 residues. The germline V gene has CDR1 MNHNS and CDR2 SASEGT. CDR3: CASSERSEGARPNSPLHF. CDR3 sequence (DNA): TGTGCCAGCAGTGAAAGATCCGAGGGGGCAAGGCCTAATTCACCCCTCCACTTT.

Only one count was recorded for this clone. The V call is TRBV18, the J call TRBJ1-1, with a weak D call TRBD1 (5 bases). The V end was cut by 5 bases, the J end by 2 bases, with 15 bases between. This CDR3 is built from 15 residues. In germline, CDR1 is KGHSH, CDR2 LQKENI. This chain's CDR3 is CASSYGGHRNTEAFF. CDR3 in DNA: TGTGCCAGCTCATACGGTGGACATCGAAACACTGAAGCTTTCTTT.

CDR3: CASISSGDREAFF. The CDR3 DNA reads TGCGCCAGCATCTCCTCAGGGGACAGAGAAGCTTTCTTT. The chain uses TRBV5-1 and TRBJ1-1; 7 nucleotides agree with TRBD1. V was pared by 6 bases and J by 8 bases, with 10 bases of the junction left unmatched. The CDR3 is 13 residues long. The germline V gene has CDR1 SGHRS and CDR2 YFSETQ.